This TCR beta chain originates from a study of T cells in Graves' hyperthyroidism and ophthalmopathy. Across the whole study: Initial diagnosis, before any treatment, was when peripheral blood was collected.

RNA transcripts served as the template for amplifying TCR beta CDR3 regions. The HTBI primer set drove a first-round RT-PCR of the TCR CDR3. TCRdb redid the calling of the multiplex PCR reads with MiXCR, one entry per CDR3 protein. The sample gives around 350,000 distinct CDR3 sequences, over 15% of which show up once; 3.5% to 4% is in the top ten. CDR3 length: 17 amino acids. The J segment lost 0 bases and the V segment lost 1 base, leaving 8 bases of the junction unmatched. The germline CDR1 and CDR2 sequences are SGHNT and YYREEE (reference sequence). The chain carries TRBV5-4 and TRBJ2-7; the match to TRBD2 covers 9 bases. The receptor comes from a woman under 30 with Graves' hyperthyroidism. Sequences were obtained from blood. CDR3 nucleotide sequence: TGTGCCAGCAGCTTGTTTTGGGCGGGGGGGCCCTCCTACGAGCAGTACTTC. Translation: CASSLFWAGGPSYEQYF.